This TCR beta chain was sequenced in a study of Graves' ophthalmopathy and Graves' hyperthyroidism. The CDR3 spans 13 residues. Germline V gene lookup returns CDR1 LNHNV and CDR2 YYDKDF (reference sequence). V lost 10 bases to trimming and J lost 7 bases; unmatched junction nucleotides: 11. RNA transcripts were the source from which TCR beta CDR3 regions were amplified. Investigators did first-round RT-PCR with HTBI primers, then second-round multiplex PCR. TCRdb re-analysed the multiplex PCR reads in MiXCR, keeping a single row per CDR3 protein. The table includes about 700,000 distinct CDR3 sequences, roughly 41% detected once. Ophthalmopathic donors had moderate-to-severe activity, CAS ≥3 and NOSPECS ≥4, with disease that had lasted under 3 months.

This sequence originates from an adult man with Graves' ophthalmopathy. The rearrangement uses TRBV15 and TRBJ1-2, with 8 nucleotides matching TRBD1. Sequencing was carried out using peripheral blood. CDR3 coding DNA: TGTGCCAGCAGAGACGGACAGGGTTCTGGCTACACCTTC. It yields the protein CASRDGQGSGYTF. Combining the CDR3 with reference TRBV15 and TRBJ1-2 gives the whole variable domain DAMVIQNPRYQVTQFGKPVTLSCSQTLNHNVMYWYQQKSSQAPKLLFHYYDKDFNNEADTPDNFQSRRPNTSFCFLDIRSPGLGDTAMYLCASRDGQGSGYTFGSGTRLTVV.